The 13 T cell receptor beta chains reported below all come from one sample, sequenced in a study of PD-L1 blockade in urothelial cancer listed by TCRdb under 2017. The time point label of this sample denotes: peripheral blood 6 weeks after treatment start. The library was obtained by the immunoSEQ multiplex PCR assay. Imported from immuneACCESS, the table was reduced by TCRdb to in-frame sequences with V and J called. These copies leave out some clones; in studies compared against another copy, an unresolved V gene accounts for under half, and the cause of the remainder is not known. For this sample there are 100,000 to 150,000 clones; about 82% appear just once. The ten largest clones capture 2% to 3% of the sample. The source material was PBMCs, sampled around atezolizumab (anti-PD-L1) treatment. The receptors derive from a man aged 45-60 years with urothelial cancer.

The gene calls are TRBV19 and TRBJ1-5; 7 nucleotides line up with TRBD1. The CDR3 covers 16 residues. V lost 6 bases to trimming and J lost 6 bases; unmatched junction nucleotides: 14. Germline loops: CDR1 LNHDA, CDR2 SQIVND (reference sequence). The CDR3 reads CASRTQGTEVGQPQHF. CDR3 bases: TGTGCCAGTAGGACCCAAGGGACAGAGGTGGGTCAGCCCCAGCATTTT.

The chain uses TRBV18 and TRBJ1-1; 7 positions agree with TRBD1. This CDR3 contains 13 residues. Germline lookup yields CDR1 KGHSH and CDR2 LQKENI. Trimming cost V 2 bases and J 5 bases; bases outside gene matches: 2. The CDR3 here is CASSPGTVTEAFF. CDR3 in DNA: TGTGCCAGCTCACCAGGGACAGTAACTGAAGCTTTCTTT. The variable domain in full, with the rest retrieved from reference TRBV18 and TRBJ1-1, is NAGVMQNPRHLVRRRGQEARLRCSPMKGHSHVYWYRQLPEEGLKFMVYLQKENIIDESGMPKERFSAEFPKEGPSILRIQQVVRGDSAAYFCASSPGTVTEAFFGQGTRLTVV.

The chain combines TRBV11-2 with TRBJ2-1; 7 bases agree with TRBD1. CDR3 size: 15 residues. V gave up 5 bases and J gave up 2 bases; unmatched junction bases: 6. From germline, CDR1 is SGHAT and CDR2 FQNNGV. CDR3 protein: CASSPGQYAYNEQFF. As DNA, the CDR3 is TGTGCCAGCAGCCCGGGACAGTACGCCTACAATGAGCAGTTCTTC.

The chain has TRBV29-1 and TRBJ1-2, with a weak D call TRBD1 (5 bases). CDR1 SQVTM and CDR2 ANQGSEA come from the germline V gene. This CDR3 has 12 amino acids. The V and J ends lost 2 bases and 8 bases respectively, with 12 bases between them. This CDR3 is CSVERWGEGYTF. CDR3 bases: TGCAGCGTTGAACGGTGGGGGGAAGGCTACACCTTC.

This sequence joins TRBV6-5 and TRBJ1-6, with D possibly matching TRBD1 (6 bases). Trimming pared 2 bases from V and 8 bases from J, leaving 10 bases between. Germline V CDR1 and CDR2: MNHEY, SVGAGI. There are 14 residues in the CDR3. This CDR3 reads CASSYIQGYSPLHF. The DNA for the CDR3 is TGTGCCAGCAGTTACATACAGGGTTATTCACCCCTCCACTTT.

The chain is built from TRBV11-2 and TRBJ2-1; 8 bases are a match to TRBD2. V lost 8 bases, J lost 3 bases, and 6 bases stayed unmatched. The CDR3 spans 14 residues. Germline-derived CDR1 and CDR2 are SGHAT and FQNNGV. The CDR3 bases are TGTGCCAGCCGGGGGGGGAGACGCTACAATGAGCAGTTCTTC. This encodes CASRGGRRYNEQFF.

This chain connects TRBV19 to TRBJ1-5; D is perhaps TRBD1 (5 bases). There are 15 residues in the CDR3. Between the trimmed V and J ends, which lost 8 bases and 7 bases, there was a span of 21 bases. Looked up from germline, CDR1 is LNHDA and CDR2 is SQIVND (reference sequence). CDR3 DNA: TGTGCCAGTGATTCAAGAGGGGCCGGGGGGCAGCCCCAGCATTTT. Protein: CASDSRGAGGQPQHF.

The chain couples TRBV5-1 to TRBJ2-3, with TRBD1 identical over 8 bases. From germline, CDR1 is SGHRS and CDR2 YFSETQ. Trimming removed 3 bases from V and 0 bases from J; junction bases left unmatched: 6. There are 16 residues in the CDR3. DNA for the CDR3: TGCGCCAGCAGCTACCAGGGGGCGGGGAGCACAGATACGCAGTATTTT. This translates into CASSYQGAGSTDTQYF.

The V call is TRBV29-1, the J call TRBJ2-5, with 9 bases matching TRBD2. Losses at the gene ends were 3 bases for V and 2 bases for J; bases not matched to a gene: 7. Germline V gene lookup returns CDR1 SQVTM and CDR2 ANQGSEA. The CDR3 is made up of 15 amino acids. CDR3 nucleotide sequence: TGCAGCGTTGATAGCGGGAGACTCGAACAAGAGACCCAGTACTTC. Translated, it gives CSVDSGRLEQETQYF.

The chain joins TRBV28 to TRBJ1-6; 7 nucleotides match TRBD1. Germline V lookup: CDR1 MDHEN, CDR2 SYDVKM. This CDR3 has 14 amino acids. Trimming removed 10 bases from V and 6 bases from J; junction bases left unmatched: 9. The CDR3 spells CATDPGQSNSPLHF. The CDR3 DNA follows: TGTGCCACCGATCCGGGACAGAGTAATTCACCCCTCCACTTT.

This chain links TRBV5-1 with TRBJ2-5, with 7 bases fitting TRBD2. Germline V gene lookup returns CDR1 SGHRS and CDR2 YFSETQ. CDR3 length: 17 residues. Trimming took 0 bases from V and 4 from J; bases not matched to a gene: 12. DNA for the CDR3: TGCGCCAGCAGCTTGGGGGGAGCGGGAAACGGTCGAGAGACCCAGTACTTC. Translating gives CASSLGGAGNGRETQYF. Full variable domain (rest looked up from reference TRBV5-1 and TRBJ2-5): KAGVTQTPRYLIKTRGQQVTLSCSPISGHRSVSWYQQTPGQGLQFLFEYFSETQRNKGNFPGRFSGRQFSNSRSEMNVSTLELGDSALYLCASSLGGAGNGRETQYFGPGTRLLVL.

The CDR3 sequence is CASSGRSYNEQFF. CDR3 nucleotide sequence: TGTGCCAGCAGCGGGAGATCCTACAATGAGCAGTTCTTC. This sequence joins TRBV9 and TRBJ2-1, with no clear D. This CDR3 is built from 13 residues. V was shortened by 3 bases and J by 1 base, with 5 bases between the two germline ends. Germline CDR1 and CDR2: SGDLS and YYNGEE.

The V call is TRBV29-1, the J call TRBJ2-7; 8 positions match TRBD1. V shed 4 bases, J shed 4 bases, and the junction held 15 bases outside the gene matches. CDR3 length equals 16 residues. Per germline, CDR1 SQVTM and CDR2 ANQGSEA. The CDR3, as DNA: TGCAGCGTTGTATCTCGGACAGGGTTCTATGAGTACGAGCAGTACTTC. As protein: CSVVSRTGFYEYEQYF.